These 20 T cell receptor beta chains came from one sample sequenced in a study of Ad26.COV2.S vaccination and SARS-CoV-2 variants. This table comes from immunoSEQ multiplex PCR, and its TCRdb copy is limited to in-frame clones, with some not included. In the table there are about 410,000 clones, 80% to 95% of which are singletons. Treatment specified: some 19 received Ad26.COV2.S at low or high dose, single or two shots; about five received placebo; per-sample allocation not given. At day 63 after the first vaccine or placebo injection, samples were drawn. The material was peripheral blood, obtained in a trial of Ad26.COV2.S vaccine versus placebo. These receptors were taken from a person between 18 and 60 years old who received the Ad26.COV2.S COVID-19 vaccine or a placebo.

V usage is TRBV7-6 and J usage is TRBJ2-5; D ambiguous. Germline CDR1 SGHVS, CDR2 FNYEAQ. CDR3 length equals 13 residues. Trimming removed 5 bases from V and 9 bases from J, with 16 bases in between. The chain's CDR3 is CASSTGLENAQYF. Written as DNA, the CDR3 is TGTGCCAGCAGCACCGGGCTGGAGAATGCCCAGTACTTC.

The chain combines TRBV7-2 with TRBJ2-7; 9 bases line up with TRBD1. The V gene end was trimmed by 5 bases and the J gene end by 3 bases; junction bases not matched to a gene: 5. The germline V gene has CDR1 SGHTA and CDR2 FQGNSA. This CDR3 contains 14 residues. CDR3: CASSRPGQGYEQYF. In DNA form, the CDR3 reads TGTGCCAGCAGCCGGCCGGGACAGGGCTACGAGCAGTACTTC.

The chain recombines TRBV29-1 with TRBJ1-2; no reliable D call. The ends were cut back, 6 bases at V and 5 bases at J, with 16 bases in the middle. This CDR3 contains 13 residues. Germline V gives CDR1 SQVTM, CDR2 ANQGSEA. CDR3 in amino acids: CSVPYKAGYGYTF. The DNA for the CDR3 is TGCAGCGTCCCTTATAAGGCTGGGTATGGCTACACCTTC.

The CDR3 loop reads CASSLGAGGNMNTEAFF. CDR3 bases: TGTGCCAGCAGCTTGGGGGCAGGGGGTAACATGAACACTGAAGCTTTCTTT. The genes are TRBV5-4 and TRBJ1-1; 7 bases line up with TRBD1. After removal of 0 bases from V and 0 bases from J, the junction contained 8 bases not matched to a gene. Germline CDR1 reads SGHNT; CDR2 reads YYREEE (reference sequence). The CDR3 extends over 17 amino acids.

Here the CDR3 reads CAWSVYSDTQYF. CDR3 coding DNA: TGTGCCTGGAGTGTTTACTCAGATACGCAGTATTTT. The chain uses TRBV30 and TRBJ2-3; D ambiguous. This CDR3 comprises 12 residues. Trimming took off 0 bases at V and 4 bases at J, with 5 bases between the two ends. Germline V lookup: CDR1 GTSNPN, CDR2 SVGIG (reference sequence).

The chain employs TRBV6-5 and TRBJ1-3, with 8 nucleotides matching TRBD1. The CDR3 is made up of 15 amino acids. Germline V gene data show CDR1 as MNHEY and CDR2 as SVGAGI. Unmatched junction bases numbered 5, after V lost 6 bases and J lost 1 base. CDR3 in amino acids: CASSRDRGSGNTIYF. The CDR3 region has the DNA TGTGCCAGCAGCCGTGACAGGGGTTCTGGAAACACCATATATTTT.

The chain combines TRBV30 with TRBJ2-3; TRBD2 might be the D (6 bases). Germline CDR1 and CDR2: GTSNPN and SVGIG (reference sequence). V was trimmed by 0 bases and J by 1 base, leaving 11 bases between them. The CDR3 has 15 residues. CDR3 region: CAWSVGSGGTDTQYF. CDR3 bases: TGTGCCTGGAGTGTAGGGTCGGGGGGCACAGATACGCAGTATTTT.

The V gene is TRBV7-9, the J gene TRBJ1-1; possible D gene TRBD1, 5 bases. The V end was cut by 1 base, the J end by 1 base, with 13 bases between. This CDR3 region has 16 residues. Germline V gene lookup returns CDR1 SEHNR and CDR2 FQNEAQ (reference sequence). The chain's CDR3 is CASSLGAGRSNTEAFF. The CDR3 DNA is TGTGCCAGCAGCTTAGGGGCGGGACGGTCGAACACTGAAGCTTTCTTT.

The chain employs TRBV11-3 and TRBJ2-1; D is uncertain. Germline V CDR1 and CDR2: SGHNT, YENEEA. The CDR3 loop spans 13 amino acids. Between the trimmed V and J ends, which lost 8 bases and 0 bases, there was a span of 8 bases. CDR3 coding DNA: TGTGCCAGCTCCCAGAGCTCCTACAATGAGCAGTTCTTC. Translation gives CASSQSSYNEQFF.

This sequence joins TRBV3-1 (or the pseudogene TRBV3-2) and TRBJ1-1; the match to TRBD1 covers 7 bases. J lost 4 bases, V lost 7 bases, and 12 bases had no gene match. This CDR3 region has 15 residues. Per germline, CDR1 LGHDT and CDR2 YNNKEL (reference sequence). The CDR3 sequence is CASTKGGSFSTEAFF. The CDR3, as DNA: TGTGCCAGCACCAAAGGGGGCAGTTTTAGCACTGAAGCTTTCTTT.

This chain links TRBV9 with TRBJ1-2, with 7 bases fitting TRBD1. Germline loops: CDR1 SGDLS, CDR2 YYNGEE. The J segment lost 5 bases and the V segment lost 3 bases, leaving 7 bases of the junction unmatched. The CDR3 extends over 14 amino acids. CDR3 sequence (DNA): TGTGCCAGCAGCGCCCGGGACAGCCCTTATGGCTACACCTTC. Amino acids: CASSARDSPYGYTF.

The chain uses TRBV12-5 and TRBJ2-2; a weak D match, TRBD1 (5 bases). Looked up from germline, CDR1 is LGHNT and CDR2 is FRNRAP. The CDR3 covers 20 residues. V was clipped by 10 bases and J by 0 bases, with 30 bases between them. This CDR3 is CATIPPGPWGSLTNTGELFF. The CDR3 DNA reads TGTGCTACCATTCCTCCGGGCCCCTGGGGCTCCCTAACGAACACCGGGGAGCTGTTTTTT.

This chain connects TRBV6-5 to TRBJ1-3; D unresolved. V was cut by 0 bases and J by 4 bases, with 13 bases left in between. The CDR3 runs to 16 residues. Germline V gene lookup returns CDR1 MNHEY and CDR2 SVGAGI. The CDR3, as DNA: TGTGCCAGCAGTTACTCGAGACTTCCGGGGGGAAACACCATATATTTT. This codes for CASSYSRLPGGNTIYF.

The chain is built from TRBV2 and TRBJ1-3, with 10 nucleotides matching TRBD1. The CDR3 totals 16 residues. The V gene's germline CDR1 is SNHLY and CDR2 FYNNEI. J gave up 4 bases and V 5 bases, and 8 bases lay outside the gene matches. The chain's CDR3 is CASSRSTGGIGNTIYF. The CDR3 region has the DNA TGTGCCAGCAGTCGGTCGACAGGGGGCATAGGAAACACCATATATTTT.

The CDR3 sequence is CASSLVTQGEQYF. The CDR3 DNA follows: TGTGCCAGCAGCTTAGTCACACAGGGAGAGCAGTACTTC. The chain has TRBV11-2 and TRBJ2-7, with TRBD1 as a possible D gene (6 bases). The CDR3 has 13 residues. V was trimmed by 1 base and J by 7 bases, leaving 11 bases between them. Germline lookup yields CDR1 SGHAT and CDR2 FQNNGV.

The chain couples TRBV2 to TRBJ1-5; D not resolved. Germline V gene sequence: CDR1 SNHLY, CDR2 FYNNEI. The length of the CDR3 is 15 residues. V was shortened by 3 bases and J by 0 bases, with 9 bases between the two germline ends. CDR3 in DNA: TGTGCCAGCAGTGAGTATCCCTATAGCAATCAGCCCCAGCATTTT. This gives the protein CASSEYPYSNQPQHF.

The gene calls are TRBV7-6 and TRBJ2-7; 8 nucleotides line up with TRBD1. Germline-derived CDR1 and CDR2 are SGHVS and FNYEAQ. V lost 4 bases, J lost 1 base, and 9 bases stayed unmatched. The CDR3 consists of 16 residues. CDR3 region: CASSSKYGQGSYEQYF. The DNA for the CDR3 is TGTGCCAGCAGCTCAAAATATGGACAGGGTTCCTACGAGCAGTACTTC.

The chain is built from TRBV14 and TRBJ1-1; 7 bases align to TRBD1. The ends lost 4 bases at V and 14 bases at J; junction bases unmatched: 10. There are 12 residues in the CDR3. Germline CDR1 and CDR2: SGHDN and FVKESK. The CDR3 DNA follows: TGTGCCAGCAGCCGAATTTGGGACAGCCTATTCTTT. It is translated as CASSRIWDSLFF.

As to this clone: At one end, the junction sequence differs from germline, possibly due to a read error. The CDR3 coding sequence is TGTGCCATCAGTGAACAAGAGGGAAGTTCCTCCAATGAGCAGTTCTTC. Amino acid sequence: CAISEQEGSSSNEQFF. V gene TRBV10-3 combines with J gene TRBJ2-1; possible D gene TRBD2, 5 bases. CDR1 and CDR2 (germline): ENHRY, SYGVKD. The CDR3 loop spans 16 amino acids.

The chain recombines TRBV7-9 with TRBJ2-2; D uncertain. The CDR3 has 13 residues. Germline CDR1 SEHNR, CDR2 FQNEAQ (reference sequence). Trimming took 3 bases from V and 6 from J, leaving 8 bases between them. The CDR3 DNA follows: TGTGCCAGCAGCTTTGATAGTGCCGGGGAGCTGTTTTTT. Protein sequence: CASSFDSAGELFF.